The 30 T cell receptor beta chains below were found in one sample sequenced in a study of technical replicates of blood from several donors. Assay used: immunoSEQ multiplex PCR; TCRdb lists only in-frame clones, some missing. The sample yields more than 75,000 clones, 70% to 90% seen once. Sample: PBMCs. All receptors come from a human donor in good health. Some clones in this sample may be carry-over from other donors' samples.

The rearrangement joins TRBV5-6 to TRBJ1-6, with D possibly being TRBD1 (5 bases). The germline gives CDR1 SGHDT, CDR2 YYEEEE. The ends were cut back, 3 bases at V and 7 bases at J, with 17 bases in the middle. CDR3 length: 16 amino acids. The CDR3 DNA reads TGTGCCAGCAGCTGGGGGGTCGTGACGGAGAATTCACCCCTCCACTTT. It specifies CASSWGVVTENSPLHF. Supplemented by reference TRBV5-6 and TRBJ1-6, the full variable domain reads DAGVTQSPTHLIKTRGQQVTLRCSPKSGHDTVSWYQQALGQGPQFIFQYYEEEERQRGNFPDRFSGHQFPNYSSELNVNALLLGDSALYLCASSWGVVTENSPLHFGNGTRLTVT.

The rearrangement uses TRBV30 and TRBJ1-6; 10 bases fit TRBD1. Germline V lookup: CDR1 GTSNPN, CDR2 SVGIG (reference sequence). CDR3 size: 19 residues. Losses at the gene ends were 2 bases for V and 1 base for J; bases not matched to a gene: 11. DNA for the CDR3: TGTGCCTGGAGTCATCTTACCTGGACAGGGGGATCCTATAATTCACCCCTCCACTTT. Its translation: CAWSHLTWTGGSYNSPLHF.

The chain uses TRBV29-1 and TRBJ2-1; 7 bases match TRBD2. CDR1 and CDR2 (germline): SQVTM, ANQGSEA. The CDR3 consists of 17 residues. Losses at the gene ends were 6 bases for V and 0 bases for J; bases not matched to a gene: 14. The CDR3 DNA reads as TGCAGCGTCGTCCGGCGCACTAGCGCCAGCTCCTACAATGAGCAGTTCTTC. It codes for CSVVRRTSASSYNEQFF.

The rearrangement links TRBV9 to TRBJ2-4; 11 bases are a match to TRBD2. Germline lookup yields CDR1 SGDLS and CDR2 YYNGEE. V trimming: 0 bases; J trimming: 8 bases; junction bases outside the gene matches: 7. There are 16 residues in the CDR3. DNA for the CDR3: TGTGCCAGCAGCGTAGAAGGTAGCGGGGGGGCGGACATTCAGTACTTC. Its protein is CASSVEGSGGADIQYF.

This clone was counted a single time. The chain has TRBV4-1 and TRBJ2-1; D is ambiguous. Germline values: CDR1 MGHRA, CDR2 YSYEKL. This CDR3 contains 14 residues. The V and J ends lost 0 bases and 4 bases respectively, with 7 bases between them. The CDR3 nucleotides read TGCGCCAGCAGCCAAGATTCAGCGTACAATGAGCAGTTCTTC. Translating gives CASSQDSAYNEQFF.

This chain links TRBV25-1 with TRBJ1-2; D gene uncertain. This CDR3 has 13 residues. From germline, CDR1 is MGHDK and CDR2 SYGVNS. V lost 10 bases and J 0 bases, leaving 12 bases between the germline ends. This CDR3 reads CAKIPTSNYGYTF. For the CDR3, the DNA is TGTGCCAAAATACCTACCTCTAACTATGGCTACACCTTC.

The chain is built from TRBV4-2 and TRBJ2-7, with a weak D call TRBD1 (5 bases). V lost 0 bases and J lost 2, with 17 bases in between. Looked up from germline, CDR1 is LGHNA and CDR2 is YNFKEQ. This CDR3 is 17 amino acids long. CDR3 loop: CASSQEGTGSLPYEQYF. CDR3 nucleotide sequence: TGTGCCAGCAGCCAAGAAGGCACAGGTTCTTTGCCCTACGAGCAGTACTTC.

This rearrangement joins TRBV28 to TRBJ1-2, with TRBD1 as a possible D gene (6 bases). The length of the CDR3 is 15 residues. Trimming shortened V by 6 bases and J by 8 bases, and 22 bases separated the two germline ends. Per germline, CDR1 MDHEN and CDR2 SYDVKM. This CDR3 reads CASRTPQGLINGYTF. The CDR3, as DNA: TGTGCCAGCAGAACCCCACAGGGTTTGATTAACGGCTACACCTTC.

The chain employs TRBV7-2 and TRBJ2-4; 14 bases align to TRBD2. V gave up 5 bases and J gave up 0 bases; unmatched junction bases: 9. Germline CDR1 reads SGHTA; CDR2 reads FQGNSA. CDR3 size: 19 residues. CDR3 DNA: TGTGCCAGCAGCGAGACTAGCGGGGGGGATAAAGTAGCCAAAAACATTCAGTACTTC. Its translation is CASSETSGGDKVAKNIQYF.

A few counts support this clone. The V and J genes are TRBV6-6 and TRBJ1-1; D ambiguous. Trimming stripped 4 bases from V and 10 bases from J, with 13 bases between. The germline V gene encodes CDR1 MNHNY and CDR2 SVGAGI (reference sequence). The CDR3 has 12 residues. CDR3 residues: CASSFVSERAFF. The CDR3 coding sequence is TGTGCCAGCAGTTTCGTGAGCGAAAGAGCTTTCTTT.

This chain connects TRBV7-3 to TRBJ2-3; TRBD1 matches at 11 bases. The CDR3 loop spans 18 amino acids. The V gene's germline CDR1 is SGHTA and CDR2 FQGTGA. J was trimmed by 3 bases and V by 0 bases; bases with no gene match: 8. The CDR3: CASSLTSGTGGGTDTQYF. The CDR3 DNA sequence: TGTGCCAGCAGCTTAACGAGTGGGACAGGGGGAGGGACAGATACGCAGTATTTT.

This chain uses TRBV5-6 with TRBJ1-2; TRBD1 might be the D (5 bases). Trimming shortened V by 0 bases and J by 8 bases, and 17 bases separated the two germline ends. Germline V gives CDR1 SGHDT, CDR2 YYEEEE. The CDR3 runs 15 residues. The CDR3 here is CASSLGAVGTRGYTF. In nucleotides, the CDR3 is TGTGCCAGCAGCTTGGGTGCGGTGGGGACTAGGGGCTACACCTTC.

The chain combines TRBV6-5 with TRBJ2-7; 7 bases line up with TRBD2. Trimming at V came to 7 bases and at J to 4 bases, leaving 10 bases not matched to a gene. Germline CDR1 MNHEY, CDR2 SVGAGI. The CDR3 runs 14 residues. The CDR3 region has the DNA TGTGCCAGCACCCGGACCGGGAGGCAGTACGAGCAGTACTTC. This encodes CASTRTGRQYEQYF.

V usage is TRBV27 and J usage is TRBJ2-6; 7 bases match TRBD2. V trimming: 1 base; J trimming: 0 bases; junction bases outside the gene matches: 6. CDR1 and CDR2 (germline): MNHEY, SMNVEV (reference sequence). This CDR3 contains 18 residues. The CDR3 is CASSLWGGGGSGANVLTF. In nucleotides, the CDR3 is TGTGCCAGCAGTTTATGGGGGGGAGGCGGCTCTGGGGCCAACGTCCTGACTTTC.

This clone has just a few counts. The chain has TRBV6-5 and TRBJ1-6, with D possibly being TRBD1 (5 bases). The germline V and J ends were trimmed by 1 base and 6 bases, with 13 bases remaining between them. This CDR3 spans 16 amino acids. The germline CDR1 and CDR2 sequences are MNHEY and SVGAGI. The CDR3 coding sequence is TGTGCCAGCAGTTACTTTTGGCCAAGGGGTAATTCACCCCTCCACTTT. It specifies CASSYFWPRGNSPLHF.

V is TRBV5-1 and J is TRBJ1-3; 10 positions agree with TRBD1. Germline V gives CDR1 SGHRS, CDR2 YFSETQ. V was pared by 2 bases and J by 4 bases, with 6 bases of the junction left unmatched. The CDR3 loop spans 16 amino acids. CDR3 loop: CASSFQTGGSGNTIYF. CDR3 nucleotide sequence: TGCGCCAGCAGCTTCCAGACAGGGGGCTCGGGAAACACCATATATTTT.

This chain joins TRBV18 and TRBJ2-7, with TRBD1 matching over 12 bases. There are 17 residues in the CDR3. CDR1 and CDR2 (germline): KGHSH, LQKENI. The V gene end was trimmed by 4 bases and the J gene end by 5 bases; junction bases not matched to a gene: 12. The chain's CDR3 is CASSLLPGTGGFNEQYF. In DNA, the CDR3 is TGTGCCAGCTCACTGCTCCCCGGGACAGGGGGCTTCAACGAGCAGTACTTC.

This sequence joins TRBV28 and TRBJ2-7; TRBD1 agrees at 8 bases. This CDR3 is built from 13 residues. From germline, CDR1 is MDHEN and CDR2 SYDVKM. Germline trimming cut 6 bases from V and 0 bases from J; bases unmatched to any gene: 1. This CDR3 reads CASSTGGSYEQYF. The CDR3 nucleotides read TGTGCCAGCAGCACAGGGGGCTCCTACGAGCAGTACTTC.

The chain joins TRBV1 to TRBJ2-2; the D segment call TRBD2 is taken from the table without a DNA check. TRBV1 constitutes a pseudogene. This CDR3 spans 14 amino acids. The CDR3 reads CTSSQVSLNGELFF. The CDR3 region has the DNA TGCACCAGCAGCCAAGTCTCCCTTAACGGGGAGCTGTTTTTT.

This chain links TRBV12-5 with TRBJ2-3, with D uncertain. This CDR3 comprises 12 residues. Germline CDR1 and CDR2: LGHNT and FRNRAP. Trimming stripped 5 bases from V and 6 bases from J, with 9 bases between. CDR3 loop: CASGPAMDTQYF. In DNA, the CDR3 is TGTGCTAGTGGTCCAGCGATGGATACGCAGTATTTT.

This clone was detected a few times. In DNA form, the CDR3 reads TGCAGCGCCTCAGGGGGGAACACTGAAGCTTTCTTT. It codes for CSASGGNTEAFF. The chain recombines TRBV29-1 with TRBJ1-1; 7 bases align to TRBD1. Germline values: CDR1 SQVTM, CDR2 ANQGSEA. The V gene end was trimmed by 7 bases and the J gene end by 1 base; junction bases not matched to a gene: 3. This CDR3 contains 12 residues.

The chain links TRBV13 to TRBJ1-2; possibly TRBD1 for D (6 bases). This CDR3 is built from 14 residues. Looked up from germline, CDR1 is PRHDT and CDR2 is FYEKMQ (reference sequence). The V and J ends lost 5 bases and 8 bases respectively, with 18 bases between them. CDR3 sequence (DNA): TGTGCCAGCAGCGAGGGGGGGGCCGCGGAGGGCTACACCTTC. Encoded protein: CASSEGGAAEGYTF.

The V and J genes are TRBV2 and TRBJ2-2; 9 nucleotides align to TRBD1. V trimming: 10 bases; J trimming: 4 bases; junction bases outside the gene matches: 4. CDR1 and CDR2 (germline): SNHLY, FYNNEI. CDR3 length equals 13 residues. The CDR3 spells CATRQGGTGELFF. DNA of the CDR3: TGTGCCACCAGACAGGGGGGCACCGGGGAGCTGTTTTTT.

V and J are TRBV6-5 and TRBJ2-2; no reliable D call. CDR3 length equals 14 residues. Looked up from germline, CDR1 is MNHEY and CDR2 is SVGAGI. The germline V and J ends were trimmed by 8 bases and 0 bases, with 10 bases remaining between them. The CDR3 region is CASARKSNTGELFF. The CDR3 bases are TGTGCCAGCGCGAGAAAGTCGAACACCGGGGAGCTGTTTTTT.

The CDR3 reads CASSDRGFVYEQYF. As DNA, the CDR3 is TGTGCCAGCAGTGATAGGGGCTTCGTCTACGAGCAGTACTTC. The chain uses TRBV2 and TRBJ2-7; D is possibly TRBD1 (5 bases). The CDR3 covers 14 residues. Per the germline V gene, CDR1 is SNHLY and CDR2 is FYNNEI. Between the trimmed V and J ends, which lost 3 bases and 3 bases, there was a span of 12 bases.

This sequence joins TRBV19 and TRBJ1-1, with unresolved D. CDR3 length: 14 amino acids. V was clipped by 0 bases and J by 11 bases, with 16 bases between them. CDR1 is LNHDA, CDR2 SQIVND, per germline (reference sequence). CDR3 DNA: TGTGCCAGTAGTATAGATTCTCGGGGAACCGCGGCTTTCTTT. Translated, it gives CASSIDSRGTAAFF.

V gene TRBV7-3 combines with J gene TRBJ2-1; TRBD2 matches 10 bases. The CDR3 is 18 amino acids. V lost 4 bases to trimming and J lost 4 bases; unmatched junction nucleotides: 13. The germline V gene has CDR1 SGHTA and CDR2 FQGTGA. The CDR3 protein is CASSSPYSTSGRYNEQFF. DNA for the CDR3: TGTGCCAGCAGCTCACCTTATTCGACTAGCGGGCGATACAATGAGCAGTTCTTC.

The chain has TRBV2 and TRBJ2-5, with 11 nucleotides matching TRBD2. Germline trimming cut 2 bases from V and 5 bases from J; bases unmatched to any gene: 4. This CDR3 region has 15 residues. Germline V gene data show CDR1 as SNHLY and CDR2 as FYNNEI. The CDR3 nucleotides are TGTGCCAGCAGTGAAAGGGGACTAGCGGCGGAGACCCAGTACTTC. It specifies CASSERGLAAETQYF.

J is TRBJ1-6 and V is TRBV6-5; TRBD1 matches 10 bases. The CDR3 is 15 residues long. Trimming at V came to 6 bases and at J to 10 bases, leaving 9 bases not matched to a gene. Germline V gene data show CDR1 as MNHEY and CDR2 as SVGAGI. The CDR3 bases are TGTGCCAGCAGGGGAACCGGGACAGGGGAATCACCCCTCCACTTT. It yields the protein CASRGTGTGESPLHF.

The CDR3 protein is CASSVWRGETQYF. DNA for the CDR3: TGTGCCAGCAGTGTTTGGAGAGGAGAGACCCAGTACTTC. The J gene is TRBJ2-5, the V gene TRBV2, with D unclear. Trimming took 4 bases from V and 4 from J, leaving 10 bases between them. The germline V gene encodes CDR1 SNHLY and CDR2 FYNNEI. This CDR3 has 13 amino acids.